Following are 22 T cell receptor beta chains from one sample sequenced in a study of post-analysis software for immune sequencing data. No antigens are known for them. Study-wide points: Relative to controls, patients had five TRBV segments at higher frequency, with TRBV5-6, TRBV5-1 and TRBV20-1 among these.

Libraries were made from TCR beta cDNA, and they carried unique molecular identifiers. In TCRdb, the PCR reads were re-called with MiXCR into one record per CDR3 protein. The sample includes roughly 600,000 distinct CDR3 sequences, 44% of them seen just once. The specimen sequenced was blood. These receptor sequences come from a girl between 10 and 17 years old with multiple sclerosis.

The V gene is TRBV29-1, the J gene TRBJ1-2, with no clear D. Looked up from germline, CDR1 is SQVTM and CDR2 is ANQGSEA. The CDR3 is made up of 12 amino acids. Trimming took off 3 bases at V and 0 bases at J, with 5 bases between the two ends. CDR3 DNA: TGCAGCGTTGACGAGACTAACTATGGCTACACCTTC. It translates to CSVDETNYGYTF.

V gene TRBV5-5 combines with J gene TRBJ2-5, with D uncertain. Germline V gene lookup returns CDR1 SGHKS and CDR2 YYEKEE (reference sequence). The CDR3 has 13 amino acids. V was cut by 4 bases and J by 3 bases, with 10 bases left in between. The CDR3 region is CASSPAPEETQYF. CDR3 DNA sequence: TGTGCCAGCAGCCCCGCCCCCGAAGAGACCCAGTACTTC.

This chain joins TRBV7-2 and TRBJ2-7; D is undetermined. The DNA end is more similar to TRBJ2-5, so the J call may be wrong. Germline V gives CDR1 SGHTA, CDR2 FQGNSA. This CDR3 has 14 residues. In DNA, the CDR3 is TGTGCCAGCAGCTTTTCTCCGGTCGGGGAGACCCAGTACTTC. Translation: CASSFSPVGETQYF.

V is TRBV7-2 and J is TRBJ2-1, with 7 bases matching TRBD2. Looked up from germline, CDR1 is SGHTA and CDR2 is FQGNSA. The CDR3 extends over 13 amino acids. J gave up 9 bases and V 7 bases, and 9 bases lay outside the gene matches. The CDR3 coding sequence is TGTGCCAGCACACTAGCGTCTGGGGCTGAGCAGTTCTTC. This encodes CASTLASGAEQFF.

The chain combines TRBV20-1 with TRBJ2-1, with 9 bases matching TRBD1. The CDR3 has 20 residues. J gave up 4 bases and V 0 bases, and 19 bases lay outside the gene matches. Looked up from germline, CDR1 is DFQATT and CDR2 is SNEGSKA (reference sequence). The CDR3 loop reads CSARDEGTGILYPSYNEQFF. The CDR3 DNA is TGCAGTGCTAGAGATGAGGGGACAGGGATTCTATATCCTTCTTACAATGAGCAGTTCTTC.

This clonotype was seen a few times. The chain has TRBV19 and TRBJ2-3, with TRBD1 matching over 9 bases. The germline V gene encodes CDR1 LNHDA and CDR2 SQIVND (reference sequence). The CDR3 runs 13 residues. The trim removed 3 bases at V and 9 bases at J, leaving 4 bases unmatched. The CDR3 loop is CASSITTGGTQYF. CDR3 sequence (DNA): TGTGCCAGTAGTATCACCACAGGGGGCACGCAGTATTTT.

This clonotype was picked up a small number of times. V and J are TRBV7-2 and TRBJ2-5, with D maybe TRBD1 (6 bases). Matching the DNA end better, TRBJ2-7 makes the J call doubtful. The V gene's germline CDR1 is SGHTA and CDR2 FQGNSA. The CDR3 runs to 18 residues. The CDR3 DNA is TGTGCCAGCAGCTTAGCGGGGGCCGGGACACGCAATTATTACGAGCAGTACTTC. It specifies CASSLAGAGTRNYYEQYF.

This clonotype has more than one count but fewer than ten. V gene TRBV20-1 combines with J gene TRBJ2-5, with 12 nucleotides matching TRBD2. The CDR3 length is 15 residues. The germline CDR1 and CDR2 sequences are DFQATT and SNEGSKA (reference sequence). After removal of 5 bases from V and 5 bases from J, the junction contained 9 bases not matched to a gene. CDR3 protein: CSARPSGGAYETQYF. CDR3 coding DNA: TGCAGTGCTCGTCCTAGCGGGGGGGCGTATGAGACCCAGTACTTC.

The chain uses TRBV12-3 or TRBV12-4 and TRBJ2-6; the D is unclear. The length of the CDR3 is 14 residues. The ends were cut back, 4 bases at V and 6 bases at J, with 10 bases in the middle. CDR3 DNA: TGTGCCAGCAGTTCCACAGCTCCGGCCAACGTCCTGACTTTC. This encodes CASSSTAPANVLTF.

This chain uses TRBV29-1 with TRBJ2-4; a weak D match, TRBD1 (6 bases). The V end lost 6 bases, the J end lost 13 bases, and 25 bases lay between the germline ends. The CDR3 covers 14 residues. Looked up from germline, CDR1 is SQVTM and CDR2 is ANQGSEA. The CDR3 DNA is TGCAGCGTAGATAAAATAGGACAGAGAATCGTGCAGTACTTC. Translating it yields CSVDKIGQRIVQYF.

The chain carries TRBV7-9 and TRBJ2-7; 11 bases align to TRBD2. The CDR3 contains 17 residues. J lost 3 bases, V lost 0 bases, and 7 bases had no gene match. The germline V gene has CDR1 SEHNR and CDR2 FQNEAQ (reference sequence). The CDR3 DNA sequence: TGTGCCAGCAGCTTAGCGGTGCTAGCGGGAGGAGGCTACGAGCAGTACTTC. Encoded protein: CASSLAVLAGGGYEQYF.

The chain is built from TRBV7-3 and TRBJ2-1, with 8 bases matching TRBD1. Germline V CDR1 and CDR2: SGHTA, FQGTGA. J was trimmed by 8 bases and V by 6 bases; bases with no gene match: 6. This CDR3 region has 13 residues. CDR3 region: CASSPGQGYEQFF. The DNA of the CDR3 is TGTGCCAGCAGTCCCGGACAGGGCTATGAGCAGTTCTTC.

This clonotype was seen just once. The chain recombines TRBV13 with TRBJ2-1, with 10 bases that match TRBD2. The CDR3 consists of 15 residues. Germline assignment: CDR1 PRHDT and CDR2 FYEKMQ (reference sequence). The V and J ends lost 2 bases and 8 bases, in that order; junction bases with no gene match: 6. The CDR3 loop reads CASSLSGRASYEQFF. CDR3 nucleotide sequence: TGTGCCAGCAGCTTAAGCGGGAGGGCCTCTTATGAGCAGTTCTTC. The full variable domain, rest sourced from reference TRBV13 and TRBJ2-1, is AAGVIQSPRHLIKEKRETATLKCYPIPRHDTVYWYQQGPGQDPQFLISFYEKMQSDKGSIPDRFSAQQFSDYHSELNMSSLELGDSALYFCASSLSGRASYEQFFGPGTRLTVL.

Worth noting for this clonotype: Its ends do not fully match the called genes, so a read error is possible. The rearrangement joins TRBV4-1 to TRBJ1-2, with 9 nucleotides matching TRBD1. Per the germline V gene, CDR1 is MGHRA and CDR2 is YSYEKL. The CDR3 loop spans 14 amino acids. CDR3 nucleotide sequence: TGCACCAGCAGCCAAGAACAGGGGGCCTATGGCTACACCTTC. Encoded protein: CTSSQEQGAYGYTF.

The chain uses TRBV12-3 or TRBV12-4 and TRBJ2-4; 14 bases align to TRBD2. The V segment lost 3 bases and the J segment 5 bases; nucleotides outside the gene matches: 0. This CDR3 is built from 15 residues. In DNA form, the CDR3 reads TGTGCCAGCAGTTTGACTAGCGGGGGGGAAAACATTCAGTACTTC. Amino acid sequence: CASSLTSGGENIQYF.

This chain links TRBV5-6 with TRBJ2-7; 9 nucleotides agree with TRBD1. The J segment lost 6 bases and the V segment lost 3 bases, leaving 10 bases of the junction unmatched. Germline CDR1 reads SGHDT; CDR2 reads YYEEEE. The CDR3 extends over 15 amino acids. This CDR3 is CASSSYFRDRVEQYF. The DNA for the CDR3 is TGTGCCAGCAGCTCTTACTTCCGGGACAGGGTCGAGCAGTACTTC.

The sample holds a few counts of this clonotype. The V and J genes are TRBV12-3 or TRBV12-4 and TRBJ2-1; possible D gene TRBD1, 5 bases. V lost 7 bases, J lost 5 bases, and 15 bases lay in between. The CDR3 is 14 amino acids. The chain's CDR3 is CASIARVGNNEQFF. DNA for the CDR3: TGTGCCAGCATAGCCAGGGTAGGCAACAATGAGCAGTTCTTC.

The CDR3 DNA sequence: TGTGCCAGCAGCCACCGAACAACGTACCAAGAGACCCAGTACTTC. Amino acid sequence: CASSHRTTYQETQYF. The genes are TRBV3-1 and TRBJ2-5; D is ambiguous. This CDR3 has 15 amino acids. V lost 3 bases, J lost 0 bases, and 11 bases lay in between. The germline V gene encodes CDR1 LGHDT and CDR2 YNNKEL (reference sequence).

The chain couples TRBV10-2 to TRBJ2-7, with no clear D. This CDR3 is 15 amino acids long. The ends were cut back, 2 bases at V and 3 bases at J, with 14 bases in the middle. Germline CDR1 reads WSHSY; CDR2 reads SAAADI. CDR3 loop: CASSEGVTQRYEQYF. The CDR3 bases are TGCGCCAGCAGTGAGGGAGTCACCCAACGCTACGAGCAGTACTTC.

The rearrangement joins TRBV12-3 or TRBV12-4 to TRBJ2-3, with a possible D match to TRBD2 (5 bases). The CDR3 is made up of 15 amino acids. V was shortened by 3 bases and J by 6 bases, with 16 bases between the two germline ends. This CDR3 reads CASSFGAEWADTQYF. Here the CDR3 DNA reads TGTGCCAGCAGTTTCGGAGCGGAGTGGGCCGATACGCAGTATTTT.

This clonotype was counted only a few times. This chain joins TRBV6-6 and TRBJ2-4; D remains unclear. The DNA end is more similar to TRBJ2-7, so the J call may be wrong. The CDR3 spans 15 residues. Germline V gene sequence: CDR1 MNHNY, CDR2 SVGAGI (reference sequence). CDR3 protein: CASSPRTIGTYEQYF. The CDR3 DNA sequence: TGTGCCAGCAGTCCCCGGACGATTGGGACCTACGAGCAGTACTTC.

The chain is built from TRBV29-1 and TRBJ2-5; D is ambiguous. Germline assignment: CDR1 SQVTM and CDR2 ANQGSEA. The CDR3 runs 12 residues. Between the trimmed V and J ends, which lost 7 bases and 2 bases, there was a span of 11 bases. The CDR3 sequence: CSAGVGQETQYF. The CDR3 nucleotides read TGCAGCGCTGGGGTGGGGCAAGAGACCCAGTACTTC.